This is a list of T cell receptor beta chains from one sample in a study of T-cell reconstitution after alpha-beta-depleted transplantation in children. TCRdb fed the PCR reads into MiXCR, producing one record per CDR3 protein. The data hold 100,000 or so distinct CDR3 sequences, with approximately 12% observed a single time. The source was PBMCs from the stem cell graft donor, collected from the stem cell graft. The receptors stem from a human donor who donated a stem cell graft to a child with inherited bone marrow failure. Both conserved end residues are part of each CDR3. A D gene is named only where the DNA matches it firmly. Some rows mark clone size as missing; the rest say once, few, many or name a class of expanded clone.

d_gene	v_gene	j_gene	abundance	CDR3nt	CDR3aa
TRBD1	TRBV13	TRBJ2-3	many	TGTGCCAGCAGCTACCCTCGGACAGGGTTGGAATTTGCTAGCACAGATACGCAGTATTTT	CASSYPRTGLEFASTDTQYF
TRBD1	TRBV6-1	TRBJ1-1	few	TGTGCCAGCAGGAGATCGACAGGGGGTGTGACTGAAGCTTTCTTT	CASRRSTGGVTEAFF
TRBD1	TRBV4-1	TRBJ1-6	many	TGCGCCAGCGGGCCCTCGTCAGGGGGCAATTCACCCCTCCACTTT	CASGPSSGGNSPLHF
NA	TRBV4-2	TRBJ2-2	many	TGTGCCAGCAGCCCCTTGTACACCGGGGAGCTGTTTTTT	CASSPLYTGELFF
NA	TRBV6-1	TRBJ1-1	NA	TGTGCCAGCAGCTTGGACAGCAAGAACACTGAAGCTTTCTTT	CASSLDSKNTEAFF
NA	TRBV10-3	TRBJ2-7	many	TGTGCCATCAGCCAATTCGTTACAGCAAACCCAATTTACGAGCAGTACTTC	CAISQFVTANPIYEQYF
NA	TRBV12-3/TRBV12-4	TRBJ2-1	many	TGTGCCAGCACTCGAATGGCAGGCGGTTCCTACAATGAGCAGTTCTTC	CASTRMAGGSYNEQFF
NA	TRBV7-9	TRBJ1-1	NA	TGTGCCAGCAGTCGAACCGGGATCACTGAAGCTTTCTTT	CASSRTGITEAFF
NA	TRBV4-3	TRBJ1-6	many	TGCGCCAGCAGCCAAGCTCCGTTGAGGGGGGTGAATTCACCCCTCCACTTT	CASSQAPLRGVNSPLHF
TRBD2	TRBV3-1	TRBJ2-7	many	TGTGCCAGCAGCCAAGCTTGGGCTAGCGGGAGTTACGAGCAGTACTTC	CASSQAWASGSYEQYF
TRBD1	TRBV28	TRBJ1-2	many	TGTGCCAGCAGTTTCCTTGGACAGGGGAACTATGGCTACACCTTC	CASSFLGQGNYGYTF
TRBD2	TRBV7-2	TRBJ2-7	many	TGTGCCAGCAGCTTAGCCGGGACTAGCAACTACGAGCAGTACTTC	CASSLAGTSNYEQYF
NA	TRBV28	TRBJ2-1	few	TGTGCCAGCAGTTTGCCTACTAGTTCCCCCGGTTATGAGCAGTTCTTC	CASSLPTSSPGYEQFF
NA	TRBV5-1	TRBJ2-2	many	TGCGCCAGCAGCTTACAGGATATGAACACCGGGGAGCTGTTTTTT	CASSLQDMNTGELFF
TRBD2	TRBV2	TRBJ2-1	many	TGTGCCAGCAGTGAGTGGGCTAGCGGAGAGAATGAGCAGTTCTTC	CASSEWASGENEQFF
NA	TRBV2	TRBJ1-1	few	TGTGCCAGCAGTGTAAGTGACGAGGGACACATCACTGAAGCTTTCTTT	CASSVSDEGHITEAFF
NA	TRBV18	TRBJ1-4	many	TGTGCCAGCTCACCGACGGCAACTAATGAAAAACTGTTTTTT	CASSPTATNEKLFF
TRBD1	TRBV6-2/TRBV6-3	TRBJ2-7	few	TGTGCCAGCAGTACCCCGACAGGGCCCAACTACGAGCAGTACTTC	CASSTPTGPNYEQYF
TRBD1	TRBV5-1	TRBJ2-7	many	TGCGCCAGCAGCTTGACTGACAGGGCCTACGAGCAGTACTTC	CASSLTDRAYEQYF
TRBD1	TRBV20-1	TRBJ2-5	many	TGCAGTGCTCCCAGGGGGCTCCGAGAGACCCAGTACTTC	CSAPRGLRETQYF
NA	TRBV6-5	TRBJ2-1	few	TGTGCCAGCAGTTACTCGACGGTGTACAATGAGCAGTTCTTC	CASSYSTVYNEQFF
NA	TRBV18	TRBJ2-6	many	TGTGCCAGCTCACCACCGGGCGCAGGATTGAGCTCTGGGGCCAACGTCCTGACTTTC	CASSPPGAGLSSGANVLTF
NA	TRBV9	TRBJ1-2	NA	TGTGCCAGCAGCCCTCGTGCGGGCCTAGCTAACTATGGCTACACCTTC	CASSPRAGLANYGYTF
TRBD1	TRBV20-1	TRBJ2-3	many	TGCAGTGCTACAGGGACAGAGGATAGCACAGATACGCAGTATTTT	CSATGTEDSTDTQYF
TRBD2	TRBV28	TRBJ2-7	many	TGTGCCAGCAGTATACCAACGACTAGCGGGAGATACGAGCAGTACTTC	CASSIPTTSGRYEQYF
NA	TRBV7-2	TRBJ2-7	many	TGTGCCAGCAGCTTGTCCGGGACGTCCTACGAGCAGTACTTC	CASSLSGTSYEQYF
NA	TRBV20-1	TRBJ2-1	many	TGCAGTGCTAGGGCCCCCCGCCTGGGCCGGGAGCAGTTCTTC	CSARAPRLGREQFF
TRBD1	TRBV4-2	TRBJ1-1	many	TGTGCCAGCAGCCGATATAGGGGGCGCCCCTTTCAGAACACTGAAGCTTTCTTT	CASSRYRGRPFQNTEAFF
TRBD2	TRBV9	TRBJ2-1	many	TGTGCCAGCAGCGTAGCTCTGGTGGGACTAGCGCCCGGGAATGAGCAGTTCTTC	CASSVALVGLAPGNEQFF
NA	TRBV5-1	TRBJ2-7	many	TGCGCCAGCAGCTGGGGTACGGGAGCAGACTACGAGCAGTACTTC	CASSWGTGADYEQYF
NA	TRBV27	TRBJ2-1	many	TGTGCCAGCATTCATCCTAGGAACAATGAGCAGTTCTTC	CASIHPRNNEQFF
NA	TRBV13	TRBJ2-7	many	TGTGCCAGCAGCCCCCCAGTTGGGGGCGAACGCTACGAGCAGTACTTC	CASSPPVGGERYEQYF
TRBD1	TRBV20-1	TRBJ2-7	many	TGCAGTGCTCCGGACAGGAGCACCTACGAGCAGTACTTC	CSAPDRSTYEQYF
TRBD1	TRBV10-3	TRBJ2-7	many	TGTGCCATCAGTGAGTTGGGACAGGGGGGACCAACCTACGAGCAGTACTTC	CAISELGQGGPTYEQYF
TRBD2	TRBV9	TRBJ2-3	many	TGTGCCAGCAGCGTTATCAGCGGGAGTCGCGATACGCAGTATTTT	CASSVISGSRDTQYF
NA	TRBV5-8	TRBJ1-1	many	TGTGCCAGCAGCTCCGGACAGACTTCTACGCTGAACACTGAAGCTTTCTTT	CASSSGQTSTLNTEAFF
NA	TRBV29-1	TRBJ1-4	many	TGCAGCGTTGAAGAGGATGAAAAACTGTTTTTT	CSVEEDEKLFF
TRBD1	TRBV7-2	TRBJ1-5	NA	TGTGCCAGCCTTCTACAGGGGGGTAATCAGCCCCAGCATTTT	CASLLQGGNQPQHF
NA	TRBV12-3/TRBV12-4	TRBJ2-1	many	TGTGCCAGCAGTTTTGGCCCATCGAATGAGCAGTTCTTC	CASSFGPSNEQFF
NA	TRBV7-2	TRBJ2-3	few	TGTGCCAGCAGCTTAAGAGGGTTAAGGATTGATACGCAGTATTTT	CASSLRGLRIDTQYF
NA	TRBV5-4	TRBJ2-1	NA	TGTGCCAGCAGCTTGGCGGGAGCCTCCTACAATGAGCAGTTCTTC	CASSLAGASYNEQFF
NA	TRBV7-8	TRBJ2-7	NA	TGTGCCAGCAGCTTAGTAGCGGCCGACTACGAGCAGTACTTC	CASSLVAADYEQYF
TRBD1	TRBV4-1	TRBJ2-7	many	TGCGCCAGCAGCCATCCGGGACAGGGGTACGAGCAGTACTTC	CASSHPGQGYEQYF
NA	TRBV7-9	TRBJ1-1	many	TGTGCCAGCAGCTTGCGGATGAGTAACACTGAAGCTTTCTTT	CASSLRMSNTEAFF
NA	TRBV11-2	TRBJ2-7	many	TGTGCCAGCAGCGATCGCAGGGATAGTCCTTCCTACGAGCAGTACTTC	CASSDRRDSPSYEQYF
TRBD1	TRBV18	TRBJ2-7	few	TGTGCCAGCTCACGACAGGGGGCAGGGTACGAGCAGTACTTC	CASSRQGAGYEQYF
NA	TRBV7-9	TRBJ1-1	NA	TGTGCCAGCAGCCCGGCGGGGTTCGACACTGAAGCTTTCTTT	CASSPAGFDTEAFF
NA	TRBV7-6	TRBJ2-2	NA	TGTGCCAGCAGCTTGTCGGGGAACGGGGAGCTGTTTTTT	CASSLSGNGELFF
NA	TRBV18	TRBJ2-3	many	TGTGCCAGCTCATCGACCCGGGGGGCCACAGATACGCAGTATTTT	CASSSTRGATDTQYF
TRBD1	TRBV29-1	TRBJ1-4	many	TGCAGCGTGAAAGACAGGGGCGAAAAACTGTTTTTT	CSVKDRGEKLFF
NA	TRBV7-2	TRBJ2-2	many	TGTGCCAGCAGCTTGAGGGGTAGTGGCGGGGAGCTGTTTTTT	CASSLRGSGGELFF
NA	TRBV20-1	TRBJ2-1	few	TGCAGTGCTAGAGCGGACGTTGGCTCCTACAATGAGCAGTTCTTC	CSARADVGSYNEQFF
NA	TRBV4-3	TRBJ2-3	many	TGCGCCAGCAGCCAAGATCCCCCGGGGCGGGGCGGAACAGATACGCAGTATTTT	CASSQDPPGRGGTDTQYF
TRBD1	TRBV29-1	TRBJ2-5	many	TGCAGCGCGATCTGCCCACTACAGGGGGCGAGTCAAGAGACCCAGTACTTC	CSAICPLQGASQETQYF
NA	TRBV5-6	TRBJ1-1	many	TGTGCCAGCAGCTTAAGGGGCCGCGTAGTAACTTTCTTT	CASSLRGRVVTFF